Listed below are T cell receptor beta chains from one sample, sequenced in a study of T-cell reconstitution after alpha-beta-depleted transplantation in children. TCRdb reprocessed the PCR reads via MiXCR and lists one record per CDR3 protein. The table has approximately 500,000 distinct CDR3 sequences, 10% seen once. The material was PBMCs, obtained before TCRalphabeta/CD19-depleted stem cell transplant. Receptors were obtained from a child aged 2-15 years with inherited bone marrow failure, due to receive a stem cell transplant. CDR3s include the opening cysteine and the closing phenylalanine or tryptophan. The D gene is left open where the match is weak. Clone size is stated in some rows and not others, as once, few, many or a class when expanded.

j_gene,abundance,v_gene,d_gene,CDR3aa,CDR3nt
TRBJ1-1,many,TRBV20-1,-,CSARDLLGSTEAFF,TGCAGTGCTAGGGACCTACTCGGGAGCACTGAAGCTTTCTTT
TRBJ2-1,few,TRBV11-2,-,CASSFLRGGNEQFF,TGTGCCAGCAGCTTCCTCAGGGGAGGTAATGAGCAGTTCTTC
TRBJ1-1,many,TRBV6-1,-,CASSAYLPVTEAFF,TGTGCCAGCAGCGCTTATCTTCCGGTGACTGAAGCTTTCTTT
TRBJ1-1,-,TRBV6-2/TRBV6-3,-,CASSYSNSLNTEAFF,TGTGCCAGCAGTTACTCGAACAGCTTGAACACTGAAGCTTTCTTT
TRBJ2-7,-,TRBV20-1,-,CSASPEWGDEQYF,TGCAGTGCCTCACCAGAATGGGGGGACGAGCAGTACTTC
TRBJ2-7,many,TRBV27,TRBD1,CASGTGYSYEQYF,TGTGCCAGTGGGACAGGCTACTCCTACGAGCAGTACTTC
TRBJ2-7,many,TRBV5-1,-,CASSLGYGYEQYF,TGCGCCAGCAGCTTGGGTTACGGCTACGAGCAGTACTTC
TRBJ2-1,many,TRBV14,TRBD2,CASSQERETSGRYYNEQFF,TGTGCCAGCAGCCAAGAAAGGGAGACTAGCGGGAGATATTACAATGAGCAGTTCTTC
TRBJ2-1,many,TRBV4-1,-,CASSQDGGEQFF,TGCGCCAGCAGCCAAGATGGGGGGGAGCAGTTCTTC
TRBJ2-7,many,TRBV7-2,TRBD2,CASSSGLAVISSYEQYF,TGTGCCAGCAGTTCCGGACTAGCGGTAATAAGCTCCTACGAGCAGTACTTC
TRBJ2-7,-,TRBV9,-,CASSSRGTSYEQYF,TGTGCCAGCAGCTCCAGAGGGACTTCCTACGAGCAGTACTTC
TRBJ2-7,many,TRBV12-3/TRBV12-4,-,CASSPRWVSYEQYF,TGTGCCAGCAGTCCGCGTTGGGTCTCCTACGAGCAGTACTTC
TRBJ1-1,many,TRBV30,-,CAWSGFYEWGTEAFF,TGTGCCTGGAGTGGATTTTACGAATGGGGCACTGAAGCTTTCTTT
TRBJ2-5,-,TRBV20-1,TRBD2,CCASQRSGGGQETQYF,TGCTGTGCTAGTCAACGATCGGGAGGGGGACAAGAGACCCAGTACTTC